This is a list of T cell receptor beta chains from one sample in a study of cytomegalovirus exposure and HLA in healthy donors. Data came from immunoSEQ multiplex PCR; TCRdb stores just in-frame clones and leaves some out. The repertoire holds under 200,000 clones, with 70% to 80% as singletons. The sequencing input was PBMCs. These receptors all stem from a man under 40 in good health and CMV-seronegative. CDR3s include the opening cysteine and the closing phenylalanine or tryptophan. The D gene is left open where the match is weak. Size is omitted from some rows. Given values are once, few, many or a class for expanded clones.

j_gene | d_gene | abundance | v_gene | CDR3aa
TRBJ1-1 | TRBD1 | . | TRBV7-2 | CASSSRTGSYTEAFF
TRBJ2-1 | . | . | TRBV18 | CASSPPSAGGGNEQFF
TRBJ2-1 | . | few | TRBV7-8 | CASSYPGDEQFF
TRBJ2-1 | . | . | TRBV28 | CASSQGTYVEQFF
TRBJ1-2 | TRBD1 | . | TRBV23-1 | CASSRHYDRGTHYGYTF
TRBJ2-2 | TRBD1 | . | TRBV9 | CASSGDRAGTGELFF
TRBJ2-7 | TRBD1 | . | TRBV2 | CARDSQGGEQYF
TRBJ1-5 | . | . | TRBV7-9 | CASSLGGTDQPQHF
TRBJ1-2 | . | . | TRBV6-6 | CASSYTGVSYGYTF
TRBJ1-1 | . | . | TRBV7-2 | CASSRGHLNTEAFF
TRBJ1-2 | TRBD1 | . | TRBV30 | CAWSRDRDYGYTF
TRBJ1-2 | TRBD1 | . | TRBV6-5 | CASSYQTGGGYTF
TRBJ2-1 | TRBD2 | . | TRBV5-1 | CASSPSLGAGAYNEQFF
TRBJ1-4 | . | . | TRBV19 | CASSIPGGGEKLFF
TRBJ1-5 | . | few | TRBV28 | CASSSDASPTNQPQHF
TRBJ1-5 | . | . | TRBV19 | CASYDGGYSNQPQHF
TRBJ1-5 | TRBD1 | . | TRBV7-2 | CASSPLDRGIFQPQHF
TRBJ1-5 | TRBD1 | . | TRBV7-9 | CASSSTGGGNQPQHF
TRBJ2-7 | . | . | TRBV13 | CASSLGRVMYEQYF
TRBJ1-2 | TRBD1 | few | TRBV5-6 | CASSLAGQGSLKSRGYTF
TRBJ2-7 | TRBD1 | few | TRBV30 | CAWREDRGPLHEQYF
TRBJ2-7 | . | few | TRBV5-1 | CASSSPLGPTYEQYF
TRBJ2-3 | . | . | TRBV21-1 | CASSIRLAGEPSTDTQYF
TRBJ2-3 | . | . | TRBV29-1 | CSADTSSLPDTQYF
TRBJ2-5 | TRBD1 | . | TRBV29-1 | CSVAQGTVRETQYF
TRBJ1-4 | . | . | TRBV2 | CASGGDHEKLFF
TRBJ2-7 | . | . | TRBV25-1 | CASSEWDTPRQYF
TRBJ1-2 | . | . | TRBV6-5 | CASSYAGGGYTF
TRBJ2-1 | TRBD1 | . | TRBV28 | CASSSSSGGQGFSYNEQFF
TRBJ1-1 | . | few | TRBV12-5 | CASGLGQAEAFF
TRBJ2-2 | . | . | TRBV10-3 | CATWASNTGELFF
TRBJ2-2 | TRBD1 | . | TRBV29-1 | CSVTYLRGQGTGELFF
TRBJ1-3 | . | . | TRBV5-5 | CASSLLGAGNTIYF
TRBJ2-7 | TRBD1 | . | TRBV2 | CASSEWAGGNYEQYF
TRBJ1-5 | . | . | TRBV18 | CASSPSHQPQHF
TRBJ2-1 | TRBD2 | . | TRBV19 | CASSILLAGGPWEQFF
TRBJ2-7 | TRBD2 | . | TRBV19 | CASRKKMTGGLASAYEQYF
TRBJ2-7 | . | . | TRBV11-2 | CASSPSFYEQYF
TRBJ1-2 | . | . | TRBV19 | CATWTVGLNYGYTF
TRBJ2-1 | TRBD2 | few | TRBV9 | CASSVEASGGDTINEQFF